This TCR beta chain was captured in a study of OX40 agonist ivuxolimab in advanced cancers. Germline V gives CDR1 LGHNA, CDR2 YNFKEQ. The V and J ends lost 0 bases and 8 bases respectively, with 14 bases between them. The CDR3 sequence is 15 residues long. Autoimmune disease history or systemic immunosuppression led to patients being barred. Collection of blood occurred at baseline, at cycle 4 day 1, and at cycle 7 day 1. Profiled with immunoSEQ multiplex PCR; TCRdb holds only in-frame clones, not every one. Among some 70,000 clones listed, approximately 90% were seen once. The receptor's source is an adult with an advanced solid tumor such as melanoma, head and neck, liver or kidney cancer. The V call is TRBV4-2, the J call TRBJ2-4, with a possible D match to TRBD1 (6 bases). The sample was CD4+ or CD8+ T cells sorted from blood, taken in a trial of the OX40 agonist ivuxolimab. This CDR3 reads CASSQDRFEGDIQYF. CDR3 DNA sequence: TGTGCCAGCAGCCAAGATAGATTTGAGGGGGACATTCAGTACTTC.